The 3 T cell receptor beta chains listed next were all sequenced from one sample in a study of T cell clusters in autoimmune cytopenias. Each sample's input was roughly 230 ng genomic DNA, 40,000 or so genome equivalents. One tube held mixed TRB-A and TRB-B primer pools for touch-down PCR. TCRdb reprocessed the multiplex PCR reads and stores each CDR3 protein as one record, lacking DNA. Its table lists around 2,000 distinct CDR3 sequences. These same data were also listed under a study on T cell repertoires in aging, cancer and after chemotherapy.

Sequencing was performed on peripheral blood. The source is a human donor in good health.

This clonotype is labeled large based on frequency. CDR3: CSVGQGAREKLFF. The chain is built from TRBV29-1 and TRBJ1-4; TCRdb outputs TRBD1, but without DNA this stays unchecked. This CDR3 comprises 13 residues. The germline gives CDR1 SQVTM, CDR2 ANQGSEA.

This clonotype is called medium-sized based on its frequency. The genes are TRBV7-6 and TRBJ2-1; TCRdb indicates TRBD1, and absent DNA this call remains unverified. Germline V gene lookup returns CDR1 SGHVS and CDR2 FNYEAQ. The CDR3 runs 16 residues. The CDR3 loop reads CASSLALGERGNEQFF.

This chain uses TRBV12-5 with TRBJ2-1; TCRdb picks TRBD1, but there is no DNA to check that call. The CDR3 covers 15 residues. CDR1 is LGHNT and CDR2 is FRNRAP in the germline V gene. The CDR3: CASGFRDRFGNEQFF. The full variable domain, with the rest looked up from reference TRBV12-5 and TRBJ2-1, is DARVTQTPRHKVTEMGQEVTMRCQPILGHNTVFWYRQTMMQGLELLAYFRNRAPLDDSGMPKDRFSAEMPDATLATLKIQPSEPRDSAVYFCASGFRDRFGNEQFFGPGTRLTVL.